These 23 T cell receptor beta chains came from one sample sequenced in a study of shared clonotypes between healthy human individuals. TCRdb keeps only in-frame clones here, not all; method: immunoSEQ multiplex PCR. The table includes approximately 980,000 clones, approximately 80% detected once. Specimen: memory CD4+ T cells sorted from blood. Subset of the sample: CD45RA-negative fraction. Every receptor here comes from a young man in good health.

Comments on this clone: The same CDR3 arises from other DNA sequences in this sample as well. The chain recombines TRBV5-4 with TRBJ1-2; no definite D call. V was cut by 2 bases and J by 8 bases, with 10 bases left in between. CDR3 length: 12 amino acids. Looked up from germline, CDR1 is SGHNT and CDR2 is YYREEE (reference sequence). CDR3 region: CASSLWGSGYTF. DNA of the CDR3: TGTGCCAGCAGCTTATGGGGTAGCGGCTACACCTTC.

The rearrangement uses TRBV19 and TRBJ1-1; D unresolved. Germline V gene lookup returns CDR1 LNHDA and CDR2 SQIVND (reference sequence). This CDR3 region has 13 residues. The germline V and J ends were trimmed by 5 bases and 4 bases, with 11 bases remaining between them. CDR3 amino acids: CASSGSIGTEAFF. The CDR3 DNA sequence: TGTGCCAGTAGTGGAAGTATCGGCACTGAAGCTTTCTTT.

Concerning this clone: Its ends do not fully match the called genes, so a read error is possible. Other DNA sequences in this specimen translate into the identical CDR3. This chain uses TRBV7-2 with TRBJ2-2; 7 bases are shared with TRBD1. CDR3 length equals 15 residues. CDR1 and CDR2 from the germline V gene are SGHTA and FQGNSA. CDR3 region: CASSARKGATGELFF. The CDR3 bases are TGCGCCAGCAGCGCACGTAAGGGGGCAACCGGGGAGCTGTTTTTT.

The chain recombines TRBV29-1 with TRBJ1-1, with 7 bases that match TRBD1. After removal of 5 bases from V and 1 base from J, the junction contained 7 bases not matched to a gene. The CDR3 sequence is 14 residues long. Germline values: CDR1 SQVTM, CDR2 ANQGSEA. CDR3 nucleotide sequence: TGCAGCGTTTGGACAGGCAGAGGGAACACTGAAGCTTTCTTT. Protein product: CSVWTGRGNTEAFF.

The chain links TRBV10-3 to TRBJ2-3, with 10 bases that match TRBD2. This CDR3 is built from 16 residues. Germline CDR1 and CDR2: ENHRY and SYGVKD. V shed 4 bases and J 1 base; nucleotides not matched to a gene: 5. CDR3 in DNA: TGTGCCATCAGTGGGATAGCGGGAGGCGGCACAGATACGCAGTATTTT. Translated, it gives CAISGIAGGGTDTQYF.

This chain links TRBV2 with TRBJ2-7, with TRBD2 as a possible D gene (5 bases). The germline gives CDR1 SNHLY, CDR2 FYNNEI. V was shortened by 4 bases and J by 4 bases, with 14 bases between the two germline ends. The CDR3 is made up of 14 amino acids. CDR3 sequence: CASSGLTKEYEQYF. The CDR3 region has the DNA TGTGCCAGCAGTGGACTAACCAAAGAGTACGAGCAGTACTTC.

The chain has TRBV6-1 and TRBJ1-1; D gene ambiguous. Germline loops: CDR1 MNHNS, CDR2 SASEGT. Trimming pared 4 bases from V and 6 bases from J, leaving 12 bases between. The CDR3 length is 13 residues. Here the CDR3 reads CASSGYGRAEAFF. The CDR3 coding sequence is TGTGCCAGCAGTGGGTACGGTCGCGCTGAAGCTTTCTTT.

The genes are TRBV6-5 and TRBJ1-1; D remains unclear. Germline CDR1 MNHEY, CDR2 SVGAGI. The CDR3 is 14 amino acids. Trimming took off 5 bases at V and 1 base at J, with 11 bases between the two ends. Here the CDR3 reads CASSQATRNTEAFF. CDR3 sequence (DNA): TGTGCCAGCAGTCAGGCCACCAGGAACACTGAAGCTTTCTTT.

The rearrangement joins TRBV18 to TRBJ1-5, with TRBD1 matching 7 bases. From germline, CDR1 is KGHSH and CDR2 LQKENI. There are 15 residues in the CDR3. The trim removed 3 bases at V and 4 bases at J, leaving 6 bases unmatched. CDR3 residues: CASSPSGTANQPQHF. For the CDR3, the DNA is TGTGCCAGCTCACCGTCCGGGACAGCTAATCAGCCCCAGCATTTT. The variable domain in full, completed from reference TRBV18 and TRBJ1-5, reads NAGVMQNPRHLVRRRGQEARLRCSPMKGHSHVYWYRQLPEEGLKFMVYLQKENIIDESGMPKERFSAEFPKEGPSILRIQQVVRGDSAAYFCASSPSGTANQPQHFGDGTRLSIL.

The chain links TRBV4-3 to TRBJ2-3; 8 bases match TRBD1. The CDR3 covers 15 residues. Germline CDR1 is LGHNA and CDR2 is YSLEER. The junction had 4 bases not matched to a gene; V was cut back by 1 base and J by 4 bases. The CDR3 here is CASSQVDRVADTQYF. CDR3 bases: TGCGCCAGCAGCCAAGTGGACAGGGTCGCAGATACGCAGTATTTT.

This clone turned up a few times. The genes are TRBV7-2 and TRBJ1-2; D may be TRBD1 (5 bases). Germline assignment: CDR1 SGHTA and CDR2 FQGNSA. The CDR3 spans 14 residues. The V and J ends lost 4 bases and 7 bases respectively, with 16 bases between them. Written as DNA, the CDR3 is TGTGCCAGCAGCTCTCCGGGTGGGACCGGTGGCTACACCTTC. Amino acid sequence: CASSSPGGTGGYTF.

This clone appeared a single time. The chain is built from TRBV21-1 and TRBJ2-3; the table's TRBD2 call for D was not verified on the DNA. TRBV21-1 is a known pseudogene. This CDR3 has 14 amino acids. The CDR3 coding sequence is TGTGCCACCCTCGGGGAGGGCCGGTCGAATACGCAGTATTTT. Encoded protein: CATLGEGRSNTQYF.

This clone turned up a few times. The chain links TRBV6-1 to TRBJ2-4, with D possibly being TRBD1 (5 bases). CDR1 and CDR2 (germline): MNHNS, SASEGT. V gave up 6 bases and J gave up 6 bases, with 12 bases separating them. This CDR3 spans 13 amino acids. DNA of the CDR3: TGTGCCAGCAGCCAAGACAGCTTAAACATTCAGTACTTC. It specifies CASSQDSLNIQYF.

This sequence joins TRBV28 and TRBJ2-7; 10 positions match TRBD2. This CDR3 is built from 15 residues. V dropped 8 bases and J dropped 4; count of bases not matched to a gene: 11. Germline V CDR1 and CDR2: MDHEN, SYDVKM. The CDR3 nucleotides are TGTGCCAGCGCCACCCCAGCGGGGGGGCGGTACGAGCAGTACTTC. It specifies CASATPAGGRYEQYF.

This sequence joins TRBV19 and TRBJ2-7, with 8 nucleotides matching TRBD2. V lost 6 bases and J lost 0; bases outside the gene matches: 16. In germline, CDR1 is LNHDA, CDR2 SQIVND (reference sequence). The CDR3 has 18 residues. DNA for the CDR3: TGTGCCAGTAGCCCCCCCCCGCGGGGGGCCTACGTCTCCTACGAGCAGTACTTC. Protein: CASSPPPRGAYVSYEQYF. Full variable domain (rest looked up from reference TRBV19 and TRBJ2-7): DGGITQSPKYLFRKEGQNVTLSCEQNLNHDAMYWYRQDPGQGLRLIYYSQIVNDFQKGDIAEGYSVSREKKESFPLTVTSAQKNPTAFYLCASSPPPRGAYVSYEQYFGPGTRLTVT.

The chain uses TRBV19 and TRBJ2-3, with D unclear. V lost 2 bases, J lost 6 bases, and 9 bases lay in between. CDR3 length: 13 amino acids. Germline V lookup: CDR1 LNHDA, CDR2 SQIVND (reference sequence). In nucleotides, the CDR3 is TGTGCCAGTAGTATAAACCCTCGGGATACGCAGTATTTT. It is translated as CASSINPRDTQYF.

V is TRBV29-1 and J is TRBJ2-7; 9 nucleotides agree with TRBD2. Germline-derived CDR1 and CDR2 are SQVTM and ANQGSEA. The CDR3 has 14 residues. J was trimmed by 4 bases and V by 4 bases; bases with no gene match: 8. As DNA, the CDR3 is TGCAGCGTTGGCGGGGGGGTTTCGGGATACGAGCAGTACTTC. As protein: CSVGGGVSGYEQYF.

The chain joins TRBV6-1 to TRBJ2-7; possible D gene TRBD1, 6 bases. CDR3 length: 15 amino acids. Trimming removed 6 bases from V and 2 bases from J, with 17 bases in between. Per the germline V gene, CDR1 is MNHNS and CDR2 is SASEGT. The CDR3 loop reads CASSLGQGKTYEQYF. DNA of the CDR3: TGTGCCAGCAGCCTAGGGCAGGGGAAGACCTACGAGCAGTACTTC.

The gene calls are TRBV5-1 and TRBJ1-1; D is undetermined. The V end lost 0 bases, the J end lost 1 base, and 10 bases lay between the germline ends. Looked up from germline, CDR1 is SGHRS and CDR2 is YFSETQ. This CDR3 comprises 15 residues. The CDR3 region is CASSLEIAGNTEAFF. The CDR3 DNA sequence: TGCGCCAGCAGCTTGGAAATCGCGGGGAACACTGAAGCTTTCTTT.

This chain connects TRBV14 to TRBJ1-2; D is ambiguous. The CDR3 consists of 11 residues. V lost 3 bases, J lost 2 bases, and 1 base lay in between. Germline V lookup: CDR1 SGHDN, CDR2 FVKESK. In nucleotides, the CDR3 is TGTGCCAGCAGCCAGAACTATGGCTACACCTTC. This translates into CASSQNYGYTF.

The chain combines TRBV5-1 with TRBJ2-3, with D unresolved. The CDR3 has 14 amino acids. Trimming took off 5 bases at V and 1 base at J, with 11 bases between the two ends. The germline gives CDR1 SGHRS, CDR2 YFSETQ. DNA for the CDR3: TGCGCCAGCAGTGTAGGTGGGGGCACAGATACGCAGTATTTT. Amino acids: CASSVGGGTDTQYF.

V is TRBV5-1 and J is TRBJ2-2; D is uncertain. Germline V gene data show CDR1 as SGHRS and CDR2 as YFSETQ. The CDR3 runs 15 residues. V lost 2 bases and J lost 7, with 15 bases in between. CDR3 residues: CASSFASGLFGELFF. The CDR3 DNA reads as TGCGCCAGCAGCTTCGCTAGTGGCCTTTTCGGGGAGCTGTTTTTT.

The V and J genes are TRBV6-5 and TRBJ1-5; possible D gene TRBD1, 6 bases. Trimming took off 7 bases at V and 0 bases at J, with 7 bases between the two ends. CDR3 size: 13 residues. The V gene's germline CDR1 is MNHEY and CDR2 SVGAGI. The CDR3 reads CASTRGSNQPQHF. DNA of the CDR3: TGTGCCAGCACCAGGGGTAGCAATCAGCCCCAGCATTTT.